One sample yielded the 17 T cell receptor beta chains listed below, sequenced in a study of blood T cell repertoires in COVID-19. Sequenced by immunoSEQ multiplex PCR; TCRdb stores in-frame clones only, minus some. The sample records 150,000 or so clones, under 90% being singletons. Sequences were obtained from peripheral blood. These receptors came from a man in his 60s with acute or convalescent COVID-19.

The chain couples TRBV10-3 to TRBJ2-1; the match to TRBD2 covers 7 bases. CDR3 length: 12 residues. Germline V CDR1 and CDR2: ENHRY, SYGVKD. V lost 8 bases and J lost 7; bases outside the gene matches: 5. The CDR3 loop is CAIGSSGNEQFF. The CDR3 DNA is TGTGCCATCGGGTCTAGCGGAAATGAGCAGTTCTTC.

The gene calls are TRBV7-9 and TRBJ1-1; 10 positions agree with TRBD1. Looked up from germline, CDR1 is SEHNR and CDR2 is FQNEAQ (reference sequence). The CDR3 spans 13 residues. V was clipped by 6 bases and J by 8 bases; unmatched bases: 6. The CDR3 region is CASRRQGATEAFF. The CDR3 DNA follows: TGTGCCAGCAGGCGACAGGGGGCAACAGAAGCTTTCTTT.

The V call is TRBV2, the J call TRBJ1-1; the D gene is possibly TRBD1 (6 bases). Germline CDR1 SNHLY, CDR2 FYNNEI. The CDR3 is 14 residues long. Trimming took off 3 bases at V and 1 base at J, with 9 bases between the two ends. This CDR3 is CASSEQGTNTEAFF. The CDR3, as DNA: TGTGCCAGCAGTGAGCAGGGGACGAACACTGAAGCTTTCTTT.

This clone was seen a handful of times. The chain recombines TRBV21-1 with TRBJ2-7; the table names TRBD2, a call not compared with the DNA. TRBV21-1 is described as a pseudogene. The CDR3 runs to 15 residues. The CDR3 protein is CASSKEGGRDYEQYF. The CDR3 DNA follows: TGTGCCAGCAGCAAAGAAGGAGGCAGAGACTACGAGCAGTACTTC.

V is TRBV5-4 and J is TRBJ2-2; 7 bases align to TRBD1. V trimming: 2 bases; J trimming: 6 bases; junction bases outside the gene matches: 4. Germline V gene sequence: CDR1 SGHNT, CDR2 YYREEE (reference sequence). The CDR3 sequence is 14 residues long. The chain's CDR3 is CASSFTGVAGELFF. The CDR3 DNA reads TGTGCCAGCAGCTTCACAGGGGTCGCCGGGGAGCTGTTTTTT.

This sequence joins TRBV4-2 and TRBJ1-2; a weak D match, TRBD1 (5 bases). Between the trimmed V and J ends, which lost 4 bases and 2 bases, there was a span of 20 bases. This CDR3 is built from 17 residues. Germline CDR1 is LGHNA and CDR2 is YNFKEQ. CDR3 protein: CASSLAVDSAGNYGYTF. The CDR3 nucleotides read TGTGCCAGCAGCCTCGCGGTCGACAGCGCGGGGAACTATGGCTACACCTTC.

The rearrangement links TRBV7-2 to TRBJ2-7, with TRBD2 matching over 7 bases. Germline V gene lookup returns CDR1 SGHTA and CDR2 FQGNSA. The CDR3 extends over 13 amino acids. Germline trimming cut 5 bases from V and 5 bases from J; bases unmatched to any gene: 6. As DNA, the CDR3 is TGTGCCAGCAGCCTCGGACTAGACCACGAGCAGTACTTC. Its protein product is CASSLGLDHEQYF.

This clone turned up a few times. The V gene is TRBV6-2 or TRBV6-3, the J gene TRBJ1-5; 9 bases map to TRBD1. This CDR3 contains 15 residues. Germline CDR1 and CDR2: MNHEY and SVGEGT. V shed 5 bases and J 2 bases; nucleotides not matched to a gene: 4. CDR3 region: CASSTGGAGNQPQHF. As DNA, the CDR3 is TGTGCCAGCAGTACAGGGGGCGCAGGCAATCAGCCCCAGCATTTT.

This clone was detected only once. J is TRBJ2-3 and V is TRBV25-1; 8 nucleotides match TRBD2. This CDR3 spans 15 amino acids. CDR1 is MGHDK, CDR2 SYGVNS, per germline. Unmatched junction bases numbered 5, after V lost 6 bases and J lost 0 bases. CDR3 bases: TGTGCCAGCAGACATAGCGGGGTCAGCACAGATACGCAGTATTTT. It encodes CASRHSGVSTDTQYF.

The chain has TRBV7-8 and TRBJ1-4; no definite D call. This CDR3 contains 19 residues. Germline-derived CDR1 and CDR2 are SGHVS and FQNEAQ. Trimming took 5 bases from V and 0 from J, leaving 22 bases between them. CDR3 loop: CASSPVPPLAVTTNEKLFF. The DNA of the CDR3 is TGTGCCAGCAGCCCCGTCCCACCCCTCGCAGTTACAACTAATGAAAAACTGTTTTTT. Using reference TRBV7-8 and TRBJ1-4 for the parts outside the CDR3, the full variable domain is GAGVSQSPRYKVAKRGQDVALRCDPISGHVSLFWYQQALGQGPEFLTYFQNEAQLDKSGLPSDRFFAERPEGSVSTLKIQRTQQEDSAVYLCASSPVPPLAVTTNEKLFFGSGTQLSVL.

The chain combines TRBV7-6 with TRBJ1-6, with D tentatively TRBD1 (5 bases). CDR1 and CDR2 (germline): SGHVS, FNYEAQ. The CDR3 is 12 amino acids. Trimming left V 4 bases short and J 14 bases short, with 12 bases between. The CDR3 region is CASSSTGGSLHF. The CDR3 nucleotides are TGTGCCAGCAGCTCGACTGGGGGGTCCCTCCACTTT.

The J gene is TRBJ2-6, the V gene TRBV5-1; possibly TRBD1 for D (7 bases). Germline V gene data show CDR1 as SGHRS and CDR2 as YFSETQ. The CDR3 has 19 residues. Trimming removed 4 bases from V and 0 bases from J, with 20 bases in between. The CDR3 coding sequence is TGCGCCAGCAGCCGGGGGACAGTTTCTAGCTCCTCTGGGGCCAACGTCCTGACTTTC. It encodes CASSRGTVSSSSGANVLTF.

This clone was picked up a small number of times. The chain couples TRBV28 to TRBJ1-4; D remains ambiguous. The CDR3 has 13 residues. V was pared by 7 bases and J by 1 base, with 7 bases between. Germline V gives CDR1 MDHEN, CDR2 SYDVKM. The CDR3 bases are TGTGCCAGCACGGAGGGAACTAATGAAAAACTGTTTTTT. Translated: CASTEGTNEKLFF.

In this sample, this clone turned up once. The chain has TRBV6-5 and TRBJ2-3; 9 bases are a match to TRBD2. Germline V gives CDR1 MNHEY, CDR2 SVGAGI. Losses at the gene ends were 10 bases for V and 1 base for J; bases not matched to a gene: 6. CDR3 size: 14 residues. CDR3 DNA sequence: TGTGCCACCTTTCGCGGGGGGGGCACAGATACGCAGTATTTT. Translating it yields CATFRGGGTDTQYF.

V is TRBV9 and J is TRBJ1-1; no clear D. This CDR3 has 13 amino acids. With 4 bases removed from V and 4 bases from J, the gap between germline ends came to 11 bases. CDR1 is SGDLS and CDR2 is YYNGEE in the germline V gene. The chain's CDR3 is CASSHNYGTEAFF. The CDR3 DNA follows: TGTGCCAGCAGCCATAATTACGGCACTGAAGCTTTCTTT.

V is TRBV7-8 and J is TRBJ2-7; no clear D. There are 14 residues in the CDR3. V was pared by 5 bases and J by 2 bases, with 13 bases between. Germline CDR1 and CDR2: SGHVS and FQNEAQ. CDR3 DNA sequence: TGTGCCAGCAGCCCTTGGGCCGAAACCTACGAGCAGTACTTC. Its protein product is CASSPWAETYEQYF.

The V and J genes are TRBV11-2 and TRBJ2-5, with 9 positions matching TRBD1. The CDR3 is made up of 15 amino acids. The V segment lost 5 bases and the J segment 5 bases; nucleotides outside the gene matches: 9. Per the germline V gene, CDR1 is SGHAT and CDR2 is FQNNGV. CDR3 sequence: CASSNLQGAGETQYF. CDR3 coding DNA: TGTGCCAGCAGCAATTTACAGGGGGCCGGGGAGACCCAGTACTTC. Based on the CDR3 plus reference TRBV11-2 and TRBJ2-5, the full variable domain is EAGVAQSPRYKIIEKRQSVAFWCNPISGHATLYWYQQILGQGPKLLIQFQNNGVVDDSQLPKDRFSAERLKGVDSTLKIQPAKLEDSAVYLCASSNLQGAGETQYFGPGTRLLVL.